This T cell receptor (beta chain) was sequenced for a study of blood T cells in healthy people across ages. Study-wide background: Per every two T cells, about one barcoded beta molecule was captured by template switching.

Whole-study findings and limits: Total diversity from one million sequenced T cells was likely underestimated.

Per-sample PBMC isolation yielded at least 6 million cells. Using a J-beta primer mix together with a sample-barcoded 5' primer, a second PCR was run for about 6 to 12 cycles. TCRdb ran MiXCR on the 5' RACE reads and lists one entry per CDR3 protein. The repertoire holds about 1,400,000 distinct CDR3 sequences, 42% seen once, with 7.9% in the top ten. This clonotype has more than one count but fewer than ten. Its target is not known. CDR3 size: 15 residues. Losses at the gene ends were 3 bases for V and 4 bases for J; bases not matched to a gene: 5. The chain has TRBV12-3 or TRBV12-4 and TRBJ1-1; 10 positions agree with TRBD1. Sequencing was carried out using blood. This receptor was taken from a young woman in good health. In nucleotides, the CDR3 is TGTGCCAGCAGTTTGACAGGGGGCGAGGTCACTGAAGCTTTCTTT. This encodes CASSLTGGEVTEAFF.